A single sample is the source of the 22 T cell receptor beta chains below, sequenced in a study of shared clonotypes between healthy human individuals. Here immunoSEQ multiplex PCR was the method, and the copy in TCRdb shows in-frame clones only, minus some. The repertoire consists of 950,000 to 1,100,000 clones, with under 80% occurring once and the leading ten covering 1.5%. Sequenced input: memory CD4+ T cells sorted from blood. Subset reported: CD45RA-negative fraction. Receptors were obtained from a man between 18 and 35 years old in good health.

The chain carries TRBV15 and TRBJ2-5; D is ambiguous. V lost 0 bases, J lost 11 bases, and 10 bases lay in between. The CDR3 runs to 12 residues. The germline V gene has CDR1 LNHNV and CDR2 YYDKDF (reference sequence). Here the CDR3 reads CATSRDVSEQYF. The CDR3 region has the DNA TGTGCCACCAGCAGAGATGTGAGTGAGCAGTACTTC.

A single count supports this clone. This rearrangement joins TRBV6-1 to TRBJ1-3; D remains unclear. V dropped 5 bases and J dropped 3 bases, with 11 bases sitting between them. Germline CDR1 and CDR2: MNHNS and SASEGT. The CDR3 extends over 14 amino acids. The CDR3 DNA sequence: TGTGCCAGCAGTAACGTGAGGGATGGAAACACCATATATTTT. Translating it yields CASSNVRDGNTIYF.

About this clone itself: At one of its ends the junction is not consistent with the germline gene, which may arise from a read error. Other DNA sequences in the same sample also yield this CDR3. The CDR3 DNA reads TGTGCCAGCAGAGAAGGACAGGGGACACAAGAGACCCAGTACTTC. Translation gives CASREGQGTQETQYF. This rearrangement joins TRBV2 to TRBJ2-5; 9 nucleotides align to TRBD1. This CDR3 spans 15 amino acids. Germline CDR1 and CDR2: SNHLY and FYNNEI.

This chain connects TRBV30 to TRBJ2-7; no clear D gene. Germline-derived CDR1 and CDR2 are GTSNPN and SVGIG (reference sequence). The CDR3 consists of 11 residues. This CDR3 is CALGQTGEQYF. As DNA, the CDR3 is TGTGCGCTCGGGCAGACGGGCGAGCAGTACTTC.

V usage is TRBV18 and J usage is TRBJ1-6, with D unresolved. Germline assignment: CDR1 KGHSH and CDR2 LQKENI. The CDR3 has 13 residues. With 5 bases removed from V and 7 bases from J, the gap between germline ends came to 9 bases. CDR3 sequence reads: CASSSHENSPLHF. In DNA, the CDR3 is TGTGCCAGCTCAAGCCACGAAAATTCACCCCTCCACTTT.

J is TRBJ1-6 and V is TRBV7-9; no clear D. CDR1 and CDR2 from the germline V gene are SEHNR and FQNEAQ (reference sequence). V lost 1 base and J 7 bases, leaving 5 bases between the germline ends. This CDR3 has 13 residues. In DNA, the CDR3 is TGTGCCAGCAGCTTAGACGCAAATTCACCCCTCCACTTT. Amino acids: CASSLDANSPLHF. The entire variable domain, with the rest obtained from reference TRBV7-9 and TRBJ1-6, is as follows: DTGVSQNPRHKITKRGQNVTFRCDPISEHNRLYWYRQTLGQGPEFLTYFQNEAQLEKSRLLSDRFSAERPKGSFSTLEIQRTEQGDSAMYLCASSLDANSPLHFGNGTRLTVT.

The genes are TRBV25-1 and TRBJ1-6; D possibly corresponds to TRBD1 (6 bases). The V end was cut by 8 bases, the J end by 14 bases, with 16 bases between. The CDR3 covers 12 residues. Looked up from germline, CDR1 is MGHDK and CDR2 is SYGVNS. CDR3 bases: TGTGCCAGCTCGTCTCAGGGGTACACCCTCCACTTT. Its translation is CASSSQGYTLHF.

This clone was detected a few times. The V gene is TRBV5-4, the J gene TRBJ2-7; D is possibly TRBD1 (5 bases). V was shortened by 1 base and J by 5 bases, with 7 bases between the two germline ends. Germline V gene lookup returns CDR1 SGHNT and CDR2 YYREEE (reference sequence). This CDR3 is built from 12 residues. The CDR3 bases are TGTGCCAGCAGCTTGCAGGGCCACGAGCAGTACTTC. Translation: CASSLQGHEQYF.

V gene TRBV11-2 combines with J gene TRBJ2-1; D perhaps matches TRBD2 (7 bases). Germline loops: CDR1 SGHAT, CDR2 FQNNGV. Trimming pared 4 bases from V and 1 base from J, leaving 20 bases between. The CDR3 covers 18 residues. The CDR3 spells CASSSAGAGTGSYNEQFF. The CDR3 DNA reads as TGTGCCAGCAGCTCGGCGGGGGCCGGGACTGGGTCCTACAATGAGCAGTTCTTC.

The chain has TRBV6-6 and TRBJ1-2; 10 nucleotides agree with TRBD1. The CDR3 runs 15 residues. Germline CDR1 reads MNHNY; CDR2 reads SVGAGI (reference sequence). The trim removed 5 bases at V and 5 bases at J, leaving 8 bases unmatched. CDR3: CASSPPGQGYYGYTF. The CDR3 DNA follows: TGTGCCAGCAGTCCTCCGGGACAGGGGTATTATGGCTACACCTTC.

The chain uses TRBV19 and TRBJ2-3; D gene ambiguous. CDR1 is LNHDA and CDR2 is SQIVND in the germline V gene (reference sequence). The V and J ends lost 5 bases and 1 base respectively, with 10 bases between them. The CDR3 runs to 14 residues. The CDR3 DNA is TGTGCCAGTAGTGCCCCTATAGGCACAGATACGCAGTATTTT. It translates to CASSAPIGTDTQYF.

The CDR3 DNA is TGTGCCAGTAGGATGGACGGATCCCAAGAGACCCAGTACTTC. This gives the protein CASRMDGSQETQYF. The V and J genes are TRBV19 and TRBJ2-5; no definite D call. CDR3 size: 14 residues. With 6 bases removed from V and 1 base from J, the gap between germline ends came to 12 bases. The germline V gene encodes CDR1 LNHDA and CDR2 SQIVND (reference sequence).

Concerning this clone itself: In the same sample, other DNA sequences code for this CDR3. V is TRBV30 and J is TRBJ2-6, with D tentatively TRBD1 (5 bases). Trimming removed 5 bases from V and 1 base from J, with 9 bases in between. The length of the CDR3 is 14 residues. The germline CDR1 and CDR2 sequences are GTSNPN and SVGIG (reference sequence). The CDR3 protein is CAWGRGSGANVLTF. Written as DNA, the CDR3 is TGTGCCTGGGGAAGGGGATCTGGGGCCAACGTCCTGACTTTC.

The rearrangement uses TRBV5-1 and TRBJ2-3; D unclear. The V gene lost 5 bases and the J gene lost 1 base, with 8 bases spanning the gap. Germline CDR1 reads SGHRS; CDR2 reads YFSETQ. This CDR3 is built from 13 residues. The CDR3 DNA reads as TGCGCCAGCAGTGTTCAGGGCACAGATACGCAGTATTTT. Its translation: CASSVQGTDTQYF.

CDR3 sequence (DNA): TGTGCCACCCGGGGACAGGGCTACGAGCAGTACTTC. This gives the protein CATRGQGYEQYF. This chain connects TRBV2 to TRBJ2-7, with 9 bases identical to TRBD1. Trimming took 10 bases from V and 3 from J; bases not matched to a gene: 4. This CDR3 contains 12 residues. Germline V lookup: CDR1 SNHLY, CDR2 FYNNEI. The full variable domain, its missing parts supplied by reference TRBV2 and TRBJ2-7, is EPEVTQTPSHQVTQMGQEVILRCVPISNHLYFYWYRQILGQKVEFLVSFYNNEISEKSEIFDDQFSVERPDGSNFTLKIRSTKLEDSAMYFCATRGQGYEQYFGPGTRLTVT.

V gene TRBV5-4 combines with J gene TRBJ2-7; unclear D gene. CDR3 length equals 15 residues. The germline CDR1 and CDR2 sequences are SGHNT and YYREEE (reference sequence). V was clipped by 4 bases and J by 4 bases, with 18 bases between them. The CDR3 nucleotides read TGTGCCAGCAGCCAAGGCCAAAACGCCCCTTACGAGCAGTACTTC. Its protein is CASSQGQNAPYEQYF.

V and J are TRBV27 and TRBJ1-6; a possible D gene is TRBD1 (5 bases). There are 16 residues in the CDR3. V was pared by 5 bases and J by 8 bases, with 19 bases between. CDR1 is MNHEY and CDR2 is SMNVEV in the germline V gene (reference sequence). The CDR3: CASSPILGQGYSPLHF. For the CDR3, the DNA is TGTGCCAGCAGTCCCATTCTCGGGCAGGGATATTCACCCCTCCACTTT.

The rearrangement joins TRBV5-5 to TRBJ1-5; possibly TRBD1 for D (6 bases). Trimming cost V 0 bases and J 4 bases, with 8 bases left between them. The CDR3 has 14 residues. Germline CDR1 reads SGHKS; CDR2 reads YYEKEE (reference sequence). CDR3 bases: TGTGCCAGCAGCTTGGAAACAGGGAATCAGCCCCAGCATTTT. This encodes CASSLETGNQPQHF.

V gene TRBV19 combines with J gene TRBJ1-5, with 9 nucleotides matching TRBD1. The CDR3 has 16 residues. V lost 10 bases to trimming and J lost 0 bases; unmatched junction nucleotides: 10. Germline CDR1 reads LNHDA; CDR2 reads SQIVND (reference sequence). The CDR3 reads CAIGPGDRDSNQPQHF. The DNA of the CDR3 is TGTGCCATCGGACCGGGGGACAGGGATAGCAATCAGCCCCAGCATTTT.

The chain employs TRBV5-8 and TRBJ1-2; TRBD1 matches 11 bases. The J segment lost 2 bases and the V segment lost 4 bases, leaving 10 bases of the junction unmatched. Per the germline V gene, CDR1 is SGHTS and CDR2 is YDEGEE. The CDR3 spans 17 residues. Here the CDR3 reads CASSPWTGGKGNYGYTF. DNA of the CDR3: TGTGCCAGCAGCCCTTGGACAGGGGGCAAGGGGAACTATGGCTACACCTTC.

The chain uses TRBV9 and TRBJ1-1, with TRBD1 as a possible D gene (6 bases). CDR3 size: 16 residues. Germline V lookup: CDR1 SGDLS, CDR2 YYNGEE. V gave up 0 bases and J gave up 1 base, with 13 bases separating them. The DNA of the CDR3 is TGTGCCAGCAGCGTAGCCGGGGGGGGCTCGAACACTGAAGCTTTCTTT. Its translation: CASSVAGGGSNTEAFF. The full variable domain, with the rest looked up from reference TRBV9 and TRBJ1-1, is DSGVTQTPKHLITATGQRVTLRCSPRSGDLSVYWYQQSLDQGLQFLIQYYNGEERAKGNILERFSAQQFPDLHSELNLSSLELGDSALYFCASSVAGGGSNTEAFFGQGTRLTVV.

V usage is TRBV4-2 and J usage is TRBJ2-3, with D hard to call. V shed 0 bases and J shed 2 bases, with 12 bases lying between them. Per germline, CDR1 LGHNA and CDR2 YNFKEQ. The CDR3 is 16 residues long. The CDR3 here is CASSQDLGADTDTQYF. For the CDR3, the DNA is TGTGCCAGCAGCCAAGATTTAGGTGCGGACACAGATACGCAGTATTTT.